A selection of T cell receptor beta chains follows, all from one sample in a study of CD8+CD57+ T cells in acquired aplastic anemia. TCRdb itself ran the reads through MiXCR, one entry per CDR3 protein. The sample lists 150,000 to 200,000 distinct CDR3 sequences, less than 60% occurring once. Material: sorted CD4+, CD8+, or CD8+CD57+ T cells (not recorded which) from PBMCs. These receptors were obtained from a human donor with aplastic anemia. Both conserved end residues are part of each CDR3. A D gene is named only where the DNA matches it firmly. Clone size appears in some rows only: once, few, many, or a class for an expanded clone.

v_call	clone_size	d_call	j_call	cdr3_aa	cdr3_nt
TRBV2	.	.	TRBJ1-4	CASSRVEKLFF	TGTGCCAGCAGCAGGGTCGAAAAACTGTTTTTT
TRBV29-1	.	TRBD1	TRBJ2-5	CSVSGTGQETQYF	TGCAGCGTCTCCGGGACAGGGCAGGAGACCCAGTACTTC
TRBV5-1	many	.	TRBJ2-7	CASSLEPNSYEQYF	TGCGCCAGCAGCTTGGAGCCCAACTCCTACGAGCAGTACTTC
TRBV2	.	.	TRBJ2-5	CASSGSQETQYF	TGTGCCAGCAGTGGCAGCCAAGAGACCCAGTACTTC
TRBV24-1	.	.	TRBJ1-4	CATSDFEGKLFF	TGTGCCACCAGTGATTTTGAAGGAAAACTGTTTTTT
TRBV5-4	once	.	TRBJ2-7	CASSLRAGDSYEQYF	TGTGCCAGCAGCTTAAGGGCAGGGGATTCCTACGAGCAGTACTTC
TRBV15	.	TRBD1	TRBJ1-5	CATSRWTGSISNQPQHF	TGTGCCACCAGCAGGTGGACAGGGAGCATTAGCAATCAGCCCCAGCATTTT
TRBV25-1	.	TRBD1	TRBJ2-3	CASSGDRDRVGDTQYF	TGTGCCAGCAGTGGGGACCGGGACAGGGTTGGGGATACGCAGTATTTT
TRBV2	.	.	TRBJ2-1	CASISGYNEQFF	TGTGCCAGCATCTCCGGCTACAATGAGCAGTTCTTC
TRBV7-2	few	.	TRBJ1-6	CASSLARTPLHF	TGTGCCAGCAGCTTAGCCCGGACACCCCTCCACTTT
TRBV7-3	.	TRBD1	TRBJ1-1	CASSLNGQGTEAFF	TGTGCCAGCAGCTTAAACGGACAGGGCACTGAAGCTTTCTTT
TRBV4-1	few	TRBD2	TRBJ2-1	CASSQDRLAGAPNEQFF	TGCGCCAGCAGCCAAGATAGACTAGCGGGAGCCCCCAATGAGCAGTTCTTC
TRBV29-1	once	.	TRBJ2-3	CSVATSSYNEQYF	TGCAGCGTTGCTACCAGCTCCTACAATGAGCAGTATTTT
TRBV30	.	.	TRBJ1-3	CACPFLSGNTIYF	TGTGCCTGCCCCTTCCTCTCTGGAAACACCATATATTTT
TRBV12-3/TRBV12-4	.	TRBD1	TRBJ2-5	CASSPATGKETQYF	TGTGCCAGCAGTCCCGCGACAGGGAAAGAGACCCAGTACTTC
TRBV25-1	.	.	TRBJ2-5	CASSDRRETQYF	TGTGCCAGCAGTGACCGTAGGGAGACCCAGTACTTC
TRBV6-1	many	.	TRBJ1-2	CASRIDGSGGYTF	TGTGCCAGCAGAATAGACGGGAGCGGAGGCTACACCTTC
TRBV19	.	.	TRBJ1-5	CASSPGSQPQHF	TGTGCCAGTAGCCCGGGCAGTCAGCCCCAGCATTTT
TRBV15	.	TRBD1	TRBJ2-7	CATSRGTGGAYEQYF	TGTGCCACCAGCAGAGGGACAGGGGGTGCCTACGAGCAGTACTTC
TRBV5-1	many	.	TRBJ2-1	CASSLSGWQFF	TGCGCCAGCAGCTTGTCAGGGTGGCAGTTCTTC
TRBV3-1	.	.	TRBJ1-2	CASSQGQAAYYGYTF	TGTGCCAGCAGCCAAGGACAGGCCGCCTACTATGGCTACACCTTC
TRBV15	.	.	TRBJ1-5	CATSRVRGHQPQHF	TGTGCCACCAGCAGAGTCAGGGGACATCAGCCCCAGCATTTT
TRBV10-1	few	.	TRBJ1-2	CASRSTAGYTF	TGCGCCAGCAGATCGACAGCTGGCTACACCTTC
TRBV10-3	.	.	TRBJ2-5	CAISGLAGVTAQYF	TGTGCCATCAGTGGGCTAGCAGGGGTTACGGCCCAGTACTTC
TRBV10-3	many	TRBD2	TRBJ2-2	CAISAGLAGNTGELFF	TGTGCCATCAGTGCCGGACTAGCGGGGAACACCGGGGAGCTGTTTTTT
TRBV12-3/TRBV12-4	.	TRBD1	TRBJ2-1	CASSLGTGVGNEQFF	TGTGCCAGCAGTTTGGGGACAGGGGTAGGCAATGAGCAGTTCTTC
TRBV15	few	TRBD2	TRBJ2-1	CATSSSGGYSYNEQFF	TGTGCCACCAGCAGTAGCGGGGGGTACTCCTACAATGAGCAGTTCTTC
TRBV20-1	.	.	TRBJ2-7	CSAGTAYEQYF	TGCAGTGCTGGGACCGCCTACGAGCAGTACTTC
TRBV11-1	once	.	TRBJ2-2	CASSKTSGGTSNTGELFF	TGTGCCAGCAGCAAGACGTCAGGCGGGACGTCGAACACCGGGGAGCTGTTTTTT
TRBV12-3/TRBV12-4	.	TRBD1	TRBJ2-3	CASSPETGSYTDTQYF	TGTGCCAGCAGTCCGGAGACAGGGAGTTATACAGATACGCAGTATTTT
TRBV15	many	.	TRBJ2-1	CATSRDRNEQFF	TGTGCCACCAGCAGAGATCGAAATGAGCAGTTCTTC